These 7 T cell receptor beta chains originate from one sample sequenced in a study of T cells in Graves' hyperthyroidism and ophthalmopathy. Amplification yielded TCR beta CDR3 regions, with RNA transcripts as the source. The TCR CDR3 first-round RT-PCR relied on the HTBI primer set. TCRdb re-derived calls from the multiplex PCR reads in MiXCR, one entry per CDR3 protein. The sample has about 460,000 distinct CDR3 sequences; approximately 23% are singletons. The sample comprised blood. The source is a woman aged 70-85 years with Graves' ophthalmopathy.

This chain uses TRBV2 with TRBJ1-6, with D possibly being TRBD1 (5 bases). Per germline, CDR1 SNHLY and CDR2 FYNNEI. The CDR3 totals 15 residues. Trimming left V 0 bases short and J 6 bases short, with 9 bases between. Here the CDR3 reads CASSEAQGFNSPLHF. The CDR3 coding sequence is TGTGCCAGCAGTGAAGCCCAGGGATTTAATTCACCCCTCCACTTT.

This clonotype was detected only a few times. The chain is built from TRBV6-1 and TRBJ2-1; 10 bases are a match to TRBD2. The CDR3 loop spans 14 amino acids. CDR1 is MNHNS and CDR2 is SASEGT in the germline V gene. After removal of 7 bases from V and 2 bases from J, the junction contained 2 bases not matched to a gene. This CDR3 reads CASKAGGTYNEQFF. CDR3 nucleotides: TGTGCCAGCAAAGCGGGAGGGACCTACAATGAGCAGTTCTTC.

This clonotype occurred a few times. V gene TRBV28 combines with J gene TRBJ2-7; D ambiguous. CDR1 and CDR2 from the germline V gene are MDHEN and SYDVKM. The CDR3 is 11 amino acids. The V gene lost 7 bases and the J gene lost 6 bases, with 10 bases spanning the gap. CDR3: CASKNRAEQYF. The CDR3 DNA sequence: TGTGCCAGCAAAAATAGGGCCGAGCAGTACTTC.

Of note for this clonotype: With a much larger clone just one base away, this may be a read error. V and J are TRBV14 and TRBJ1-2; TRBD1 is a possible D gene (5 bases). The CDR3 has 15 residues. Trimming shortened V by 4 bases and J by 4 bases, and 16 bases separated the two germline ends. The germline CDR1 and CDR2 sequences are SGHDN and FVKESK. CDR3 sequence: CASSLTDSLSYGYTF. As DNA, the CDR3 is TGTGCCAGCAGCCTGACAGATTCCCTCAGCTATGGCTACACCTTC.

This clonotype appeared many times. V and J are TRBV5-5 and TRBJ2-1; D is undetermined. The CDR3 is 14 amino acids. The V end was cut by 4 bases, the J end by 7 bases, with 15 bases between. CDR1 is SGHKS, CDR2 YYEKEE, per germline (reference sequence). The CDR3 here is CASSPRPLGNEQFF. The DNA for the CDR3 is TGTGCCAGCAGCCCTCGCCCTCTGGGAAATGAGCAGTTCTTC.

To note about this clonotype: One junction end disagrees with the germline gene, perhaps due to a read error. This chain connects TRBV30 to TRBJ2-7; D is undetermined. Germline CDR1 reads GTSNPN; CDR2 reads SVGIG (reference sequence). The CDR3 length is 15 residues. The CDR3 loop is CAWREMRQLVYGQYF. The CDR3 nucleotides read TGTGCCTGGAGAGAAATGAGGCAGTTGGTCTACGGGCAGTACTTC.

The V gene is TRBV10-3, the J gene TRBJ1-4; weak D call: TRBD1 (5 bases). V gave up 3 bases and J gave up 2 bases, with 16 bases separating them. There are 17 residues in the CDR3. The germline V gene has CDR1 ENHRY and CDR2 SYGVKD. CDR3 DNA: TGTGCCATCAGTGAACGATCCCAGGGAGGGACTAATGAAAAACTGTTTTTT. It encodes CAISERSQGGTNEKLFF.